A selection of T cell receptor beta chains follows, all from one sample in a study of early T cells in non-severe SARS-CoV-2 infection. One entry per CDR3 protein, called by TCRdb with MiXCR from the 5' RACE reads. Of under 45,000 distinct CDR3 sequences listed, less than 7% are singletons. Sequencing was performed on whole blood, taken at baseline. The receptors derive from an adult who was a healthcare worker with PCR-confirmed SARS-CoV-2 infection or an uninfected control (not recorded which). Both conserved end residues are part of each CDR3. The order of the fields is clone size, V gene, J gene, D gene, CDR3 protein, CDR3 DNA. The D gene is left open where the match is weak. Clone size is given for some rows only: seen once, a few or many times, or a class if the clone is expanded.

.,TRBV5-1,TRBJ2-5,TRBD1,CASGWTGTETQYF,TGCGCCAGCGGGTGGACAGGGACCGAGACCCAGTACTTC
.,TRBV7-2,TRBJ2-3,.,CASGRGSTDTQYF,TGTGCCAGCGGACGGGGGAGCACAGATACGCAGTATTTT
many,TRBV7-9,TRBJ2-7,TRBD1,CASSFGDRGNF,TGTGCCAGCAGCTTTGGGGACAGGGGAAACTTC
.,TRBV9,TRBJ2-2,.,CASSVYNTGELFF,TGTGCCAGCAGCGTGTACAACACCGGGGAGCTGTTTTTT
many,TRBV13,TRBJ2-7,.,CASSLGLASYEQYF,TGTGCCAGCAGCTTAGGTCTAGCCTCCTACGAGCAGTACTTC
few,TRBV27,TRBJ1-1,.,CASSTGTLNTEAFF,TGTGCCAGCAGTACCGGGACACTGAACACTGAAGCTTTCTTT
many,TRBV2,TRBJ2-5,TRBD2,CASREGLAGKETQYF,TGTGCCAGCAGGGAGGGACTAGCGGGAAAAGAGACCCAGTACTTC
.,TRBV20-1,TRBJ2-3,.,CSARGDTSTDTQYF,TGCAGTGCTAGAGGGGATACTAGCACAGATACGCAGTATTTT
.,TRBV3-1,TRBJ1-1,TRBD1,CASSLGQGGTEAFF,TGTGCCAGCAGCCTCGGACAGGGAGGGACTGAAGCTTTCTTT
.,TRBV7-9,TRBJ1-1,.,CASSYTGSSLAEAFF,TGTGCCAGCAGCTACACTGGGAGTTCTCTAGCTGAAGCTTTCTTT
.,TRBV7-3,TRBJ2-1,.,CASSLKVAASSYNEQFF,TGTGCCAGCAGCTTAAAGGTAGCCGCAAGCTCCTACAATGAGCAGTTCTTC
few,TRBV7-3,TRBJ2-1,TRBD2,CASSPASGAGSSYNEQFF,TGTGCCAGCAGTCCAGCCAGCGGAGCGGGGAGCTCCTACAATGAGCAGTTCTTC
many,TRBV20-1,TRBJ1-6,TRBD1,CSARTGQENSPLHF,TGCAGTGCTAGGACAGGACAGGAAAATTCACCCCTCCACTTT
.,TRBV20-1,TRBJ2-2,TRBD2,CSARDPWTSGSGELFF,TGCAGTGCTAGAGACCCGTGGACTAGCGGGAGCGGGGAGCTGTTTTTT
many,TRBV29-1,TRBJ1-2,.,CSVVSEQADGYTF,TGCAGCGTTGTTTCAGAACAGGCAGATGGCTACACCTTC
.,TRBV28,TRBJ2-1,TRBD2,CASRGGLVNEQFF,TGTGCCAGCAGGGGGGGACTAGTAAATGAGCAGTTCTTC
.,TRBV2,TRBJ1-1,.,CASRERESGTEAFF,TGTGCCAGCAGGGAAAGGGAGAGCGGCACTGAAGCTTTCTTT
many,TRBV28,TRBJ2-1,TRBD2,CASSSLASGSQNNEQFF,TGTGCCAGCAGTTCCCTCGCTAGCGGGAGTCAGAACAATGAGCAGTTCTTC
.,TRBV18,TRBJ2-3,.,CASSPSSTDTQYF,TGTGCCAGCTCACCATCGAGCACAGATACGCAGTATTTT
many,TRBV15,TRBJ2-7,TRBD2,CATSRDAGGNYEQYF,TGTGCCACCAGCAGAGATGCGGGGGGGAACTACGAGCAGTACTTC
many,TRBV6-5,TRBJ1-5,.,CASSYGGFSNQPQHF,TGTGCCAGCAGTTACGGGGGGTTTAGCAATCAGCCCCAGCATTTT
.,TRBV10-1,TRBJ2-1,TRBD2,CASSGGLEVFNEQFF,TGCGCCAGCAGTGGTGGACTAGAAGTCTTCAATGAGCAGTTCTTC
.,TRBV12-3/TRBV12-4,TRBJ2-4,.,CASSLEDAIKYF,TGTGCCAGCAGTTTAGAGGACGCCATCAAGTACTTC